This TCR beta chain was sequenced during a study of cytomegalovirus exposure and HLA in healthy donors. Across the study: A subsequent analysis stated that the roughly 130 validation repertoires were run on the same platform as the roughly 700 first-cohort repertoires.

On this clone itself: The antigen remains unidentified.

General study points: First-cohort TCR clusters tended to co-occur in the 90 to 150 validation repertoires, a later analysis found. Researchers counted 164 TCR beta chains as cytomegalovirus-associated. The classifier reportedly diagnosed cytomegalovirus status with high sensitivity and specificity.

TCRdb keeps only in-frame clones here, not all; method: immunoSEQ multiplex PCR. The table lists 100,000 to 150,000 clones, 94% of them singletons. Germline V lookup: CDR1 SGHRS, CDR2 YFSETQ. The V and J ends lost 3 bases and 3 bases, in that order; junction bases with no gene match: 2. The CDR3 sequence is 15 residues long. The TCR sequence derives from a woman aged 18-29 years in good health and CMV-seronegative. This chain uses TRBV5-1 with TRBJ2-5, with 13 bases fitting TRBD2. Material for sequencing was PBMCs. CDR3 sequence: CASSSGLAGEETQYF. The CDR3, as DNA: TGCGCCAGCAGCTCTGGACTAGCGGGAGAAGAGACCCAGTACTTC.